This paragraph reports one T cell receptor beta chain. TCRdb's table, derived via immunoSEQ multiplex PCR, lists solely in-frame clones and lacks some. The repertoire includes roughly 300,000 clones, approximately 80% of them detected once, and around 3% sits in the top ten. The data derive from a study of blood T cell repertoires in COVID-19. In the study overall: The origin of the acute and convalescent COVID-19 samples was the United States, Italy and Spain. T cells, B-cell-depleted T cells, or PBMCs supplied cDNA or gDNA.

Unmatched junction bases numbered 10, after V lost 0 bases and J lost 3 bases. The CDR3 runs to 19 residues. The germline CDR1 and CDR2 sequences are MNHEY and SVGEGT. The gene calls are TRBV6-2 or TRBV6-3 and TRBJ2-1, with 11 bases lining up with TRBD2. What was sequenced was peripheral blood. This TCR was sampled from a woman aged 60-70 years with active or convalescent COVID-19. The chain's CDR3 is CASSYSRRLAGGLYNEQFF. CDR3 nucleotide sequence: TGTGCCAGCAGTTACTCCAGGAGGCTAGCGGGGGGCCTCTACAATGAGCAGTTCTTC.